The rows below give T cell receptor beta chains drawn from one sample of a study of OX40 agonist ivuxolimab in advanced cancers. Generated by immunoSEQ multiplex PCR, the TCRdb table keeps only in-frame clones and is missing some. The data contain about 50,000 clones, around 80% of them singletons. The sequenced sample was CD4+ or CD8+ T cells sorted from blood, obtained in a trial of the OX40 agonist ivuxolimab. These receptor sequences come from an adult with an advanced solid tumor such as melanoma, head and neck, liver or kidney cancer. Each CDR3 is given with its conserved first and last residue.

V,CDR3
TRBV5-1,CASSFLGETQYF
TRBV7-9,CASSFAREEGYTF
TRBV5-1,CASSFTTGTTYEQYF
TRBV18,CASSPPRIMNTEAFF
TRBV5-1,CASSLFPPDSQETQYF
TRBV30,CAWSVGHSYEQYF
TRBV19,CASSMRQGNQPQHF
TRBV30,CAWSVQGLTSYNEQFF
TRBV5-1,CASSLTGQTGELFF
TRBV5-8,CASSFTSGRGEQFF
TRBV19,CASSTSHREEKLFF
TRBV27,CASSPIGQGRNEQFF
TRBV7-9,CASSLGAASVGTEQYF
TRBV7-2,CASSSGQGGKTQYF
TRBV29-1,CSVTRTNQYEQYF
TRBV6-5,CASRTGQSMNEQFF
TRBV30,CAWSEGQFNEKLFF
TRBV4-3,CASSLGTGTDTQYF